This TCR beta chain was documented in a study of shared clonotypes between healthy human individuals. Sequenced by immunoSEQ multiplex PCR; TCRdb stores in-frame clones only, minus some. Of 2.5 million or so clones in the sample, more than 90% were seen once. Trimming pared 1 base from V and 0 bases from J, leaving 11 bases between. The CDR3 totals 15 residues. CDR1 is GTSNPN and CDR2 is SVGIG in the germline V gene (reference sequence). This clonotype was sampled from a man aged 18 to 29 in good health. The specimen was naive CD4+ T cells sorted from blood. Subset described: CD45RA+ positively selected. This chain joins TRBV30 and TRBJ2-3; no clear D. CDR3 sequence: CAWSEWRTSTDTQYF. CDR3 DNA sequence: TGTGCCTGGAGTGAATGGCGAACTAGCACAGATACGCAGTATTTT. Complete variable domain (other parts from reference TRBV30 and TRBJ2-3): SQTIHQWPATLVQPVGSPLSLECTVEGTSNPNLYWYRQAAGRGLQLLFYSVGIGQISSEVPQNLSASRPQDRQFILSSKKLLLSDSGFYLCAWSEWRTSTDTQYFGPGTRLTVL.